This T cell receptor (beta chain) derives from a study of cytomegalovirus exposure and HLA in healthy donors. Findings of the study overall: The listing of 150 to 200 TCR beta chains classed them as cytomegalovirus-associated.

This clone was observed once. Its target is unknown. Primers included in the PCR were 60 Vbeta and 13 Jbeta primers. Clones were read by immunoSEQ multiplex PCR, and TCRdb kept only the in-frame ones, dropping some. The data contain 190,000 or so clones, around 86% of them singletons. Trimming shortened V by 5 bases and J by 0 bases, and 13 bases separated the two germline ends. The CDR3 has 15 residues. Germline CDR1 and CDR2: SGHTA and FQGNSA. The sequenced sample was PBMCs. The V and J genes are TRBV7-2 and TRBJ1-2, with D possibly being TRBD1 (6 bases). The origin of this receptor is a man in his forties or fifties in good health and CMV-seronegative. In DNA, the CDR3 is TGTGCCAGCAGCCCACAGGGCCACCCTAACTATGGCTACACCTTC. This translates into CASSPQGHPNYGYTF.